This T cell receptor beta chain was obtained from a study of T cell repertoires in cytomegalovirus infection. This clonotype occurred many times. Trimming took off 5 bases at V and 5 bases at J, with 16 bases between the two ends. The length of the CDR3 is 16 residues. CDR1 and CDR2 from the germline V gene are SGHVS and FQNEAQ. TCRdb processed the reads anew with MiXCR; each CDR3 protein has one entry. The sample has 450,000 to 600,000 distinct CDR3 sequences, around 11% seen once. Sequenced input: PBMCs. V usage is TRBV7-8 and J usage is TRBJ1-6, with a weak D call TRBD1 (6 bases). This receptor was obtained from a human donor in good health (CMV status not recorded). Some clones in this sample may be carry-over from other donors' samples. CDR3 sequence: CASSPRSGTNNSPLHF. CDR3 DNA: TGTGCCAGCAGCCCACGCTCTGGGACAAATAATTCACCCCTCCACTTT. The whole variable domain, remainder taken from reference TRBV7-8 and TRBJ1-6, is GAGVSQSPRYKVAKRGQDVALRCDPISGHVSLFWYQQALGQGPEFLTYFQNEAQLDKSGLPSDRFFAERPEGSVSTLKIQRTQQEDSAVYLCASSPRSGTNNSPLHFGNGTRLTVT.